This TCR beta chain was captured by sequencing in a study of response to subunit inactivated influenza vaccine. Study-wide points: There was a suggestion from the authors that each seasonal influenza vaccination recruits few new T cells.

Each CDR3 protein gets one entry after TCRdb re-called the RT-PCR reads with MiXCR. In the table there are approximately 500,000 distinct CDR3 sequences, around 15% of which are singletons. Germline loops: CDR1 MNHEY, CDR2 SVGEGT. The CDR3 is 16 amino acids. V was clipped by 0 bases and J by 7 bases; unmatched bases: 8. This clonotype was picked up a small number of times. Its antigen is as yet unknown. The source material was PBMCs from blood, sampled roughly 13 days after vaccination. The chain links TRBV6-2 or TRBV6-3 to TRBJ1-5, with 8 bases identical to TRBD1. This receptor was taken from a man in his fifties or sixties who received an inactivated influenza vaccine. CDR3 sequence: CASSYSRRQGYQPQHF. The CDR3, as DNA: TGTGCCAGCAGTTACTCGCGCCGACAGGGGTACCAGCCCCAGCATTTT.